This TCR beta chain originates from a study of blood T cell repertoires in COVID-19. Overall study context: Acute and convalescent COVID-19 samples came from the United States, Italy and Spain. PBMCs, B-cell-depleted T cells, or T cells were the source of the cDNA or gDNA that made up the material.

Germline loops: CDR1 LNHDA, CDR2 SQIVND (reference sequence). V gave up 4 bases and J gave up 0 bases, with 12 bases separating them. The CDR3 runs to 16 residues. In the original processing: From reference gene primer amplification, estimates of nucleated cell counts were derived. Some clones are missing from TCRdb's copy, which holds only in-frame ones; the method was immunoSEQ multiplex PCR. The DNA gave D and trimming, while V, J and clone size come from that table. Of over 200,000 clones in the sample, about 86% are singletons; the top ten hold 7% to 10%. The chain uses TRBV19 and TRBJ1-4, with D perhaps TRBD1 (5 bases). This TCR came from a woman in her forties or fifties with acute or convalescent COVID-19. Sample: peripheral blood. CDR3 nucleotide sequence: TGTGCCAGTAGTAACTACAGGATTGCAACTAATGAAAAACTGTTTTTT. It codes for CASSNYRIATNEKLFF.